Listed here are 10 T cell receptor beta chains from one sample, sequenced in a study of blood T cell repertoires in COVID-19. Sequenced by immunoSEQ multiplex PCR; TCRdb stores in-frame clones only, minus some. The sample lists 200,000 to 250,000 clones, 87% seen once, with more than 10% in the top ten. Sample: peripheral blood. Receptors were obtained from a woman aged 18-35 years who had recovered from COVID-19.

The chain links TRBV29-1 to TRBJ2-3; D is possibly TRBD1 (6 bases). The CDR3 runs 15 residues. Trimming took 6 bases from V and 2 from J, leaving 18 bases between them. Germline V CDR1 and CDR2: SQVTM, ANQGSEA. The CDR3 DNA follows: TGCAGCGTGGAGAAACCACAGGGTCCCACAGATACGCAGTATTTT. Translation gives CSVEKPQGPTDTQYF.

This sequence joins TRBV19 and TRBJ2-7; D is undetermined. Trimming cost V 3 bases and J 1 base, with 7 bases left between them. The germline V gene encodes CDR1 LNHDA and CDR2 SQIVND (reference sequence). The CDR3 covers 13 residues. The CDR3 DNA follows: TGTGCCAGTAGTATTGGAGATTCCTACGAGCAGTACTTC. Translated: CASSIGDSYEQYF. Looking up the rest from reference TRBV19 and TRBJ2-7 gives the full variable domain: DGGITQSPKYLFRKEGQNVTLSCEQNLNHDAMYWYRQDPGQGLRLIYYSQIVNDFQKGDIAEGYSVSREKKESFPLTVTSAQKNPTAFYLCASSIGDSYEQYFGPGTRLTVT.

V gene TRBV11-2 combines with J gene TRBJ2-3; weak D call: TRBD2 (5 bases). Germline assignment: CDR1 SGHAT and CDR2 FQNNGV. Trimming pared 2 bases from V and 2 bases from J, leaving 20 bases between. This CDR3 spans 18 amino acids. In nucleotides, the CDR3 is TGTGCCAGCAGCTTATGGGTCGTCGGGCGGGCCCTCACAGATACGCAGTATTTT. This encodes CASSLWVVGRALTDTQYF.

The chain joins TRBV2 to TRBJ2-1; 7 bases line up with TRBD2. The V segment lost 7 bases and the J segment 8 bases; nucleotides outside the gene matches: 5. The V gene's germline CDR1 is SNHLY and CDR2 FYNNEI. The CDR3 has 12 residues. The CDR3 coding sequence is TGTGCCAGCAATCGGGGGGATTATGAGCAGTTCTTC. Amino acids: CASNRGDYEQFF.

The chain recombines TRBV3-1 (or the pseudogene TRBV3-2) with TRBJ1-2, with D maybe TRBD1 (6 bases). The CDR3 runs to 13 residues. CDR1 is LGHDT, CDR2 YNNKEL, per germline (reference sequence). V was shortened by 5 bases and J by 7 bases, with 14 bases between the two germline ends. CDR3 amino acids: CASSEVRGGGYTF. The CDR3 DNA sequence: TGTGCCAGCAGCGAAGTCAGGGGTGGTGGCTACACCTTC.

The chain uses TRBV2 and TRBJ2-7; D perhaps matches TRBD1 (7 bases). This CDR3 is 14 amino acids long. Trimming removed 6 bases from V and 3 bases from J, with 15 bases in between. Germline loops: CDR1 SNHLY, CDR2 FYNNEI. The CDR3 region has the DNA TGTGCCAGCAGAAAACGACAGGGAGGCTACGAGCAGTACTTC. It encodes CASRKRQGGYEQYF.

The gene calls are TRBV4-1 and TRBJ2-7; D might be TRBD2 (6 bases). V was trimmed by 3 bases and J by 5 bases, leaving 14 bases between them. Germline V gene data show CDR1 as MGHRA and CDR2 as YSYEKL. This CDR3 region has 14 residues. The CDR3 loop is CASSHPREDNEQYF. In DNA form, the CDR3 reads TGCGCCAGCAGCCACCCCAGGGAGGACAACGAGCAGTACTTC.

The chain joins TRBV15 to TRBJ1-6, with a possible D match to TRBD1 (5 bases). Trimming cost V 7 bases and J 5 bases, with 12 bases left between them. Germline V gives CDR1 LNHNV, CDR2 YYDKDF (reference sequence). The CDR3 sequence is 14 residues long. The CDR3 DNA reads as TGTGCCACCAACACTGGGGCCGATAATTCACCCCTCCACTTT. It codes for CATNTGADNSPLHF.

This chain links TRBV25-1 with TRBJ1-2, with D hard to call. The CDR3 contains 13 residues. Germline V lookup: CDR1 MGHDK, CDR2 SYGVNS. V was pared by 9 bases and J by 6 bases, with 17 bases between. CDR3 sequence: CASGSQRSDGYTF. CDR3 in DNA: TGTGCCAGTGGGAGCCAAAGGTCGGATGGCTACACCTTC.

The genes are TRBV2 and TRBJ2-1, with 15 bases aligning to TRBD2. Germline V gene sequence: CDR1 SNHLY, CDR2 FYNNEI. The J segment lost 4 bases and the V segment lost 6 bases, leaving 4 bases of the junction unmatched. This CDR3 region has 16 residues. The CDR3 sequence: CASRRGLAGGYNEQFF. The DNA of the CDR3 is TGTGCCAGCAGGCGGGGACTAGCGGGAGGTTACAATGAGCAGTTCTTC.